This TCR beta chain was obtained from a study of blood T cell repertoires in COVID-19. Using immunoSEQ multiplex PCR, the repertoire was profiled, and TCRdb retains in-frame clones only, with some absent. The sample has around 100,000 clones; 91% are singletons. Germline assignment: CDR1 SEHNR and CDR2 FQNEAQ (reference sequence). Trimming removed 2 bases from V and 6 bases from J, with 13 bases in between. This CDR3 is 15 amino acids long. This clone has only one observation. The receptor was isolated from a man aged 55-75 years with acute or convalescent COVID-19. The genes are TRBV7-9 and TRBJ2-2; D is perhaps TRBD1 (6 bases). The sample taken for sequencing was peripheral blood. In DNA, the CDR3 is TGTGCCAGCAGCTTAACACAGGGACGAGCCGGGGAGCTGTTTTTT. Translated, it gives CASSLTQGRAGELFF.